One sample yielded the 15 T cell receptor beta chains listed below, sequenced in a study of OX40 agonist ivuxolimab in advanced cancers. Method: immunoSEQ multiplex PCR; TCRdb's copy keeps in-frame clones and lacks some. The top ten clones hold 0.3% to 0.4% of a sample with 40,000 or so clones, about 86% of them seen once. The material was CD4+ or CD8+ T cells sorted from blood, obtained in a trial of the OX40 agonist ivuxolimab. The receptors here all came from an adult with an advanced solid tumor such as melanoma, head and neck, liver or kidney cancer.

This chain joins TRBV30 and TRBJ2-3; D gene ambiguous. This CDR3 has 15 amino acids. Germline CDR1 reads GTSNPN; CDR2 reads SVGIG (reference sequence). Trimming removed 0 bases at V and 2 bases at J, with 12 bases between. CDR3 protein: CAWSVLGVFTDTQYF. CDR3 in DNA: TGTGCCTGGAGTGTACTGGGCGTGTTCACAGATACGCAGTATTTT. The variable domain in full, completed from reference TRBV30 and TRBJ2-3, reads SQTIHQWPATLVQPVGSPLSLECTVEGTSNPNLYWYRQAAGRGLQLLFYSVGIGQISSEVPQNLSASRPQDRQFILSSKKLLLSDSGFYLCAWSVLGVFTDTQYFGPGTRLTVL.

V gene TRBV5-1 combines with J gene TRBJ2-2; TRBD2 agrees at 11 bases. The CDR3 contains 15 residues. Germline values: CDR1 SGHRS, CDR2 YFSETQ. Trimming removed 5 bases from V and 4 bases from J; junction bases left unmatched: 4. The DNA for the CDR3 is TGCGCCAGCAGATCTACTAGCGGGGGCACCGGGGAGCTGTTTTTT. Translation: CASRSTSGGTGELFF.

The rearrangement links TRBV2 to TRBJ2-2; no reliable D call. The germline V and J ends were trimmed by 5 bases and 7 bases, with 11 bases remaining between them. Germline assignment: CDR1 SNHLY and CDR2 FYNNEI. The CDR3 is 13 residues long. The CDR3, as DNA: TGTGCCAGCAGTCTGGGTAGTAACGGGGAGCTGTTTTTT. It translates to CASSLGSNGELFF.

This chain uses TRBV27 with TRBJ2-6, with D maybe TRBD2 (5 bases). Germline V gene lookup returns CDR1 MNHEY and CDR2 SMNVEV (reference sequence). Trimming shortened V by 6 bases and J by 0 bases, and 12 bases separated the two germline ends. This CDR3 is built from 16 residues. The CDR3 loop is CASSPSRVSGANVLTF. CDR3 in DNA: TGTGCCAGCAGCCCCTCGCGGGTCTCTGGGGCCAACGTCCTGACTTTC.

This clone appeared a few times. V gene TRBV15 combines with J gene TRBJ1-1; TRBD1 is a possible D gene (5 bases). The CDR3 covers 14 residues. From germline, CDR1 is LNHNV and CDR2 YYDKDF (reference sequence). V was shortened by 5 bases and J by 1 base, with 11 bases between the two germline ends. The CDR3 loop reads CATSGGDGNTEAFF. The CDR3 bases are TGTGCCACCAGCGGGGGGGACGGGAACACTGAAGCTTTCTTT.

For the CDR3, the DNA is TGTGCCAGCAGGCTAGCGGGAGGAGGCAATGAGCAGTTCTTC. Its translation is CASRLAGGGNEQFF. This rearrangement joins TRBV14 to TRBJ2-1; TRBD2 matches at 11 bases. Germline values: CDR1 SGHDN, CDR2 FVKESK. The V and J ends lost 6 bases and 6 bases, in that order; junction bases with no gene match: 4. The CDR3 is 14 amino acids.

The chain is built from TRBV29-1 and TRBJ2-3, with D possibly being TRBD2 (6 bases). Germline V lookup: CDR1 SQVTM, CDR2 ANQGSEA. Trimming cost V 8 bases and J 2 bases, with 17 bases left between them. The CDR3 is made up of 14 amino acids. For the CDR3, the DNA is TGCAGCTTCCACAGCGGGCAGTACACAGATACGCAGTATTTT. Translated: CSFHSGQYTDTQYF.

The sample holds one count of this clone. This chain uses TRBV14 with TRBJ1-2; no firm D call. The CDR3 runs 12 residues. Germline lookup yields CDR1 SGHDN and CDR2 FVKESK. V lost 3 bases and J 4 bases, leaving 6 bases between the germline ends. The CDR3 protein is CASSHDIYGYTF. As DNA, the CDR3 is TGTGCCAGCAGCCATGATATCTATGGCTACACCTTC.

The chain has TRBV28 and TRBJ2-2; 13 bases are a match to TRBD2. V shed 7 bases, J shed 6 bases, and the junction held 5 bases outside the gene matches. CDR3 size: 15 residues. Looked up from germline, CDR1 is MDHEN and CDR2 is SYDVKM. CDR3 in amino acids: CASIGLAGVSGELFF. The DNA of the CDR3 is TGTGCCAGCATCGGACTAGCGGGAGTCTCCGGGGAGCTGTTTTTT.

CDR3 sequence (DNA): TGTGCCAGCAGCTTAGGTGGCAGGGCTAGCGTCGAGCAGTACTTC. Amino acid sequence: CASSLGGRASVEQYF. The rearrangement uses TRBV7-2 and TRBJ2-7, with D perhaps matching TRBD2 (6 bases). This CDR3 is 15 amino acids long. Trimming removed 1 base at V and 6 bases at J, with 16 bases between. Germline V lookup: CDR1 SGHTA, CDR2 FQGNSA.

The rearrangement joins TRBV6-1 to TRBJ2-5; D not resolved. TRBJ2-7 explains the end of the DNA better; the J call may be wrong. The CDR3 spans 14 residues. From germline, CDR1 is MNHNS and CDR2 SASEGT. The CDR3 DNA follows: TGTGCCAGCAGTGAAAGTCTGGCTTCCTACGAGCAGTACTTC. This encodes CASSESLASYEQYF.

The rearrangement links TRBV28 to TRBJ2-2; TRBD2 matches 9 bases. The CDR3 consists of 16 residues. V lost 3 bases, J lost 5 bases, and 7 bases stayed unmatched. Germline loops: CDR1 MDHEN, CDR2 SYDVKM. The CDR3 DNA is TGTGCCAGCAGTTTCTTTCGAGCGGGAGGTACCGGGGAGCTGTTTTTT. Translated, it gives CASSFFRAGGTGELFF.

The genes are TRBV30 and TRBJ1-6; D not certain. CDR3 size: 13 residues. Per the germline V gene, CDR1 is GTSNPN and CDR2 is SVGIG (reference sequence). The V end was cut by 1 base, the J end by 8 bases, with 9 bases between. CDR3 in amino acids: CAWSGGVYSPLHF. In nucleotides, the CDR3 is TGTGCCTGGAGTGGTGGGGTATATTCACCCCTCCACTTT.

The chain joins TRBV9 to TRBJ2-1, with TRBD1 as a possible D gene (6 bases). V lost 0 bases to trimming and J lost 4 bases, with 17 bases between them. This CDR3 comprises 17 residues. The germline CDR1 and CDR2 sequences are SGDLS and YYNGEE. CDR3 loop: CASSVALDSGSYNEQFF. CDR3 coding DNA: TGTGCCAGCAGCGTAGCTCTGGACAGTGGTTCATACAATGAGCAGTTCTTC.

This chain links TRBV9 with TRBJ1-2; a possible D gene is TRBD1 (6 bases). V was trimmed by 5 bases and J by 1 base, leaving 12 bases between them. The CDR3 extends over 14 amino acids. From germline, CDR1 is SGDLS and CDR2 YYNGEE. The chain's CDR3 is CASSLGGLNYGYTF. For the CDR3, the DNA is TGTGCCAGCAGTTTGGGGGGGCTTAACTATGGCTACACCTTC.